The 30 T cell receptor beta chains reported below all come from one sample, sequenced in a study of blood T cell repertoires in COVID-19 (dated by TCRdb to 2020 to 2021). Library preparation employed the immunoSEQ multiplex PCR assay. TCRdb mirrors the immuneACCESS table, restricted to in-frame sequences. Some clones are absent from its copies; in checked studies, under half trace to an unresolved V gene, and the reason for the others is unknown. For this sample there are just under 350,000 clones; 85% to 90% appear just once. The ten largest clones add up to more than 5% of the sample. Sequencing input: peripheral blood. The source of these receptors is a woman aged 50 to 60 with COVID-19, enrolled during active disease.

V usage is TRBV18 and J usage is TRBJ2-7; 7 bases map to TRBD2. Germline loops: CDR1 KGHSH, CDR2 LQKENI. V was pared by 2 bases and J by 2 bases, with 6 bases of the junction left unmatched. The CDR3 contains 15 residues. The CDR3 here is CASSPAQRGPYEQYF. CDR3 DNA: TGTGCCAGCTCACCAGCGCAGCGGGGTCCCTACGAGCAGTACTTC.

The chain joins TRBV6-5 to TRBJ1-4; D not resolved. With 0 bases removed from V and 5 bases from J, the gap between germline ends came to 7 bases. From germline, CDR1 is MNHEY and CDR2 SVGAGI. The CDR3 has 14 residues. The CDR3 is CASSYSSGNEKLFF. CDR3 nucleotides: TGTGCCAGCAGTTACTCTTCCGGGAATGAAAAACTGTTTTTT.

The CDR3 spells CASSFRGSSSGANVLTF. CDR3 DNA: TGTGCCAGCAGTTTCAGGGGATCGAGCTCTGGGGCCAACGTCCTGACTTTC. This chain connects TRBV27 to TRBJ2-6, with D possibly being TRBD1 (6 bases). CDR1 is MNHEY and CDR2 is SMNVEV in the germline V gene (reference sequence). The CDR3 is 17 residues long. V dropped 3 bases and J dropped 0 bases, with 12 bases sitting between them.

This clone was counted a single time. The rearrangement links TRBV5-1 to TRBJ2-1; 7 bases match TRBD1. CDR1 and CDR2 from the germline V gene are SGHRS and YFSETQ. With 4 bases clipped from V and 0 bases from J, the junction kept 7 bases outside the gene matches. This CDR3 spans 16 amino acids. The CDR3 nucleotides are TGCGCCAGCAGCCCCGAGGGGGCCAGCTCCTACAATGAGCAGTTCTTC. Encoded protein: CASSPEGASSYNEQFF.

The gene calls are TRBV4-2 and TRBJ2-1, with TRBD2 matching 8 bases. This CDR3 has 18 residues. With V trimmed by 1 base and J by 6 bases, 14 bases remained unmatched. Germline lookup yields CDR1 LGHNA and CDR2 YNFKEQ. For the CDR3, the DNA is TGTGCCAGCAGCCAAGTATTCTCCCTGGTAGCGGGAAGCAATGAGCAGTTCTTC. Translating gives CASSQVFSLVAGSNEQFF.

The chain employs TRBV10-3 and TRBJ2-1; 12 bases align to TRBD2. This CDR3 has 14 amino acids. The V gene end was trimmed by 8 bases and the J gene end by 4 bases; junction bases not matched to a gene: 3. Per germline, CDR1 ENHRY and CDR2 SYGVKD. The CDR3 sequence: CAIGTSGRYNEQFF. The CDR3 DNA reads TGTGCCATCGGGACTAGCGGGCGTTACAATGAGCAGTTCTTC.

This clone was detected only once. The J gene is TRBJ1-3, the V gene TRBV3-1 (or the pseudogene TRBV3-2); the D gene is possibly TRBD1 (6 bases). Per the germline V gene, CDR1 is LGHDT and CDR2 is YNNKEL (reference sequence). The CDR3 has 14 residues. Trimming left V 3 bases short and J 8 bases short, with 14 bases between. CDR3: CASSQGGRWDTIYF. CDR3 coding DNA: TGTGCCAGCAGCCAGGGGGGGCGATGGGACACCATATATTTT.

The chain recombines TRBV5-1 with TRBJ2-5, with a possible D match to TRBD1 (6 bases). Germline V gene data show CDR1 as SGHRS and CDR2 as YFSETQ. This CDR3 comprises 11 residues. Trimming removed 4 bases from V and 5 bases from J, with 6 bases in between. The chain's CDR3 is CASSTGETQYF. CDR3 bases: TGCGCCAGCAGCACAGGGGAGACCCAGTACTTC. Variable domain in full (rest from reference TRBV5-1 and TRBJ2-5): KAGVTQTPRYLIKTRGQQVTLSCSPISGHRSVSWYQQTPGQGLQFLFEYFSETQRNKGNFPGRFSGRQFSNSRSEMNVSTLELGDSALYLCASSTGETQYFGPGTRLLVL.

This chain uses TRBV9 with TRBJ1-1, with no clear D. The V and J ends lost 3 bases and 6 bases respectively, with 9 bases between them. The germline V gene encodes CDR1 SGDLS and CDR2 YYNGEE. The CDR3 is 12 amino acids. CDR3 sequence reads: CASSAPGAEAFF. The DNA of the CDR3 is TGTGCCAGCAGCGCCCCCGGGGCTGAAGCTTTCTTT.

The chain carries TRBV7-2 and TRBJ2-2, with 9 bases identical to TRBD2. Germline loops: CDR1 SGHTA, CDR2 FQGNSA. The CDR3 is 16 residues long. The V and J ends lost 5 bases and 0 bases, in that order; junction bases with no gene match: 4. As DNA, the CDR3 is TGTGCCAGCAGCCTTAGCGGGAGTTCGAACACCGGGGAGCTGTTTTTT. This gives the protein CASSLSGSSNTGELFF.

DNA for the CDR3: TGTGCCATCAGTGTGGCGAGACAGGGGACCCTTGAAGCTTTCTTT. Its protein is CAISVARQGTLEAFF. The gene calls are TRBV10-3 and TRBJ1-1, with TRBD1 identical over 8 bases. The CDR3 is made up of 15 amino acids. Germline V gene lookup returns CDR1 ENHRY and CDR2 SYGVKD. Losses at the gene ends were 4 bases for V and 7 bases for J; bases not matched to a gene: 11.

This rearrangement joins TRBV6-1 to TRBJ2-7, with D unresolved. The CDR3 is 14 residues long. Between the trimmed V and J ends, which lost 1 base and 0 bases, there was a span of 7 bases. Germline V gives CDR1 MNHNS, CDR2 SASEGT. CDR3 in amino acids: CASSEGLVSYEQYF. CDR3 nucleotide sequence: TGTGCCAGCAGTGAAGGACTCGTCTCCTACGAGCAGTACTTC.

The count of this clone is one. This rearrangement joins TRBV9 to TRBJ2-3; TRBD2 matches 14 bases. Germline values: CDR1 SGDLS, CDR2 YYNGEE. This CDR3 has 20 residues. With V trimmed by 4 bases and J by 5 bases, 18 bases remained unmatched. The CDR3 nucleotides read TGTGCCAGCAGCTCCACACCCGGGACTAGCGGGAGTCCTCCCCGAGATACGCAGTATTTT. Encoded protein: CASSSTPGTSGSPPRDTQYF. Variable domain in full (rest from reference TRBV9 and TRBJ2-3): DSGVTQTPKHLITATGQRVTLRCSPRSGDLSVYWYQQSLDQGLQFLIQYYNGEERAKGNILERFSAQQFPDLHSELNLSSLELGDSALYFCASSSTPGTSGSPPRDTQYFGPGTRLTVL.

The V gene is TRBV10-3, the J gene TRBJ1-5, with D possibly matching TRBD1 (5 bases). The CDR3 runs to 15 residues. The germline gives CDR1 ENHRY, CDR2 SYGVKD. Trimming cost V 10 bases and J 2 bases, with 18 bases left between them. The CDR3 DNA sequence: TGTGCCACCCAAGGCGGCTCGGGGGGCAATCAGCCCCAGCATTTT. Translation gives CATQGGSGGNQPQHF.

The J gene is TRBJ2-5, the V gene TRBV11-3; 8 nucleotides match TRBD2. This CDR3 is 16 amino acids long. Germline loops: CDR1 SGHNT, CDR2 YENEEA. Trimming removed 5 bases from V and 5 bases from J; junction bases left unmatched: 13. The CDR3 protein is CASSAYLGLEAETQYF. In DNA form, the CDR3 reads TGTGCCAGCAGCGCATACCTGGGACTAGAGGCGGAGACCCAGTACTTC.

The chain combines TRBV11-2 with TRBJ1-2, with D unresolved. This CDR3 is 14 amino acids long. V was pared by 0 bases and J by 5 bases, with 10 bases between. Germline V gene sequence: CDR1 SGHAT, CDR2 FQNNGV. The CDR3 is CASSLEAALYGYTF. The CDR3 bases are TGTGCCAGCAGCTTAGAGGCGGCTCTTTATGGCTACACCTTC.

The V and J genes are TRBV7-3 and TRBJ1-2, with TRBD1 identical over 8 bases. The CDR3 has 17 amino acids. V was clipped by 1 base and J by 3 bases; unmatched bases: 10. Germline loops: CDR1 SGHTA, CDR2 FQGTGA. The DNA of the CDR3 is TGTGCCAGCAGCTTAAGGGACTCGACAGGGGCGGACTATGGCTACACCTTC. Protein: CASSLRDSTGADYGYTF.

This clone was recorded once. CDR3 nucleotide sequence: TGTGCCAGCTCACCATTGGGACTAGCGGGAGAAGAGACCCAGTACTTC. Translation: CASSPLGLAGEETQYF. The chain couples TRBV18 to TRBJ2-5; 14 bases match TRBD2. The CDR3 runs 16 residues. The J segment lost 3 bases and the V segment lost 2 bases, leaving 2 bases of the junction unmatched. The germline V gene encodes CDR1 KGHSH and CDR2 LQKENI.

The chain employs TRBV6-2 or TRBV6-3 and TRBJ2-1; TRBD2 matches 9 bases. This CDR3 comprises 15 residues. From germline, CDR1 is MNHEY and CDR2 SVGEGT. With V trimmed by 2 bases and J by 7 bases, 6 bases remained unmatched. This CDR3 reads CASSYELAGWNEQFF. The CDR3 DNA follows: TGTGCCAGCAGTTACGAACTAGCGGGTTGGAATGAGCAGTTCTTC.

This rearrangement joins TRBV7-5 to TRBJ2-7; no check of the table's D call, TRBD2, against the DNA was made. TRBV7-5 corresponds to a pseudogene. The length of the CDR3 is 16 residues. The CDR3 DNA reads TGTGCCAGAAGCTTAGTCCGGGGGATCCGTAAATACGAGCAGTACTTC. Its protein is CARSLVRGIRKYEQYF.

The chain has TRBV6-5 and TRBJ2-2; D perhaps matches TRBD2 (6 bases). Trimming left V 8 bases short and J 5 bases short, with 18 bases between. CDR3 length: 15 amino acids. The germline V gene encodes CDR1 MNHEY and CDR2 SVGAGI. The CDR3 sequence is CASEQAPRETGELFF. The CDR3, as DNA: TGTGCCAGCGAACAGGCCCCCCGGGAGACCGGGGAGCTGTTTTTT.

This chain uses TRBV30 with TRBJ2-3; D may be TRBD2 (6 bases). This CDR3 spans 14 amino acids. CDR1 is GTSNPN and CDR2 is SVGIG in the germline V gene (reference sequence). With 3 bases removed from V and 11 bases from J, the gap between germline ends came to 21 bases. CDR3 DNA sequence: TGTGCCTGGAGGGCCTTAGCGGCACGGGGAGGGCAGTATTTT. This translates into CAWRALAARGGQYF.

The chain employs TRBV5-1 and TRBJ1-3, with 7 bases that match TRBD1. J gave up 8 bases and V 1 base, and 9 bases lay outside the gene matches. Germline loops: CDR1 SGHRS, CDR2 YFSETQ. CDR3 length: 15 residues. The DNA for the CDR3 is TGCGCCAGCAGCTTGATACAGGGGAGTTTGGACACCATATATTTT. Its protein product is CASSLIQGSLDTIYF.

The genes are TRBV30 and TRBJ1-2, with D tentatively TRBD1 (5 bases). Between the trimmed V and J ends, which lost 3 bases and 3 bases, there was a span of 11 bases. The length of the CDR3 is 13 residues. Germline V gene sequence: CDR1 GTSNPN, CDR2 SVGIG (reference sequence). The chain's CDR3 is CAWSLDTDYGYTF. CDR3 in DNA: TGTGCCTGGAGCCTGGACACGGACTATGGCTACACCTTC.

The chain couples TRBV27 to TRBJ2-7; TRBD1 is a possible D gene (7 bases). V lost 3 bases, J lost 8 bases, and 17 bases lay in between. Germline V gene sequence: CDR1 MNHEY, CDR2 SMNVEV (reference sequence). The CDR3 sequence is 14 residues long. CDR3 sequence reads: CASSLTVPGGQQYF. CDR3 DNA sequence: TGTGCCAGCAGTTTGACTGTCCCAGGGGGGCAGCAGTACTTC.

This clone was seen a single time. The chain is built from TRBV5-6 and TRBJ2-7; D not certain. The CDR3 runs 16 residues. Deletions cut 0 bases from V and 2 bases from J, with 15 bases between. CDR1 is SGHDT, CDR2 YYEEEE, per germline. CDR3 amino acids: CASSLERVFTPYEQYF. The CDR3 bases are TGTGCCAGCAGCTTGGAAAGAGTCTTCACGCCCTACGAGCAGTACTTC.

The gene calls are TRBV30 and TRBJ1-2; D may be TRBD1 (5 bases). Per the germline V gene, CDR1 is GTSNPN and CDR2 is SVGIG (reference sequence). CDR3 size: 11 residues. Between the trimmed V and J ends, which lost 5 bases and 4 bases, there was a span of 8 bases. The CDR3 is CAWGHSYGYTF. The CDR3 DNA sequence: TGTGCCTGGGGACACTCCTATGGCTACACCTTC.

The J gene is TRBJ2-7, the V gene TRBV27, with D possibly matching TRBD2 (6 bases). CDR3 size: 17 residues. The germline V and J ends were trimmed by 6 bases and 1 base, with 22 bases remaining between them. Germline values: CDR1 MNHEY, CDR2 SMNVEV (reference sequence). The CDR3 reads CASSQIPGTENSYEQYF. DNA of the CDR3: TGTGCCAGCAGCCAAATACCCGGGACTGAAAATTCCTACGAGCAGTACTTC.

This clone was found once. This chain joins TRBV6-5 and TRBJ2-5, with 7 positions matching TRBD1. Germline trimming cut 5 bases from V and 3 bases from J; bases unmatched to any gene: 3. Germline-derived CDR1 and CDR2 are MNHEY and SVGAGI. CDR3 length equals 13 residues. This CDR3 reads CASSTQGEETQYF. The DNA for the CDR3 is TGTGCCAGCAGTACCCAGGGGGAAGAGACCCAGTACTTC.

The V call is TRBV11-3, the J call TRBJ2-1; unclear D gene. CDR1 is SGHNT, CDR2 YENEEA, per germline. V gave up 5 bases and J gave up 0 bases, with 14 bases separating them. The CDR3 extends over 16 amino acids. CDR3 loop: CASSPRVKSSYNEQFF. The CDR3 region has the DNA TGTGCCAGCAGCCCCCGAGTTAAAAGCTCCTACAATGAGCAGTTCTTC.